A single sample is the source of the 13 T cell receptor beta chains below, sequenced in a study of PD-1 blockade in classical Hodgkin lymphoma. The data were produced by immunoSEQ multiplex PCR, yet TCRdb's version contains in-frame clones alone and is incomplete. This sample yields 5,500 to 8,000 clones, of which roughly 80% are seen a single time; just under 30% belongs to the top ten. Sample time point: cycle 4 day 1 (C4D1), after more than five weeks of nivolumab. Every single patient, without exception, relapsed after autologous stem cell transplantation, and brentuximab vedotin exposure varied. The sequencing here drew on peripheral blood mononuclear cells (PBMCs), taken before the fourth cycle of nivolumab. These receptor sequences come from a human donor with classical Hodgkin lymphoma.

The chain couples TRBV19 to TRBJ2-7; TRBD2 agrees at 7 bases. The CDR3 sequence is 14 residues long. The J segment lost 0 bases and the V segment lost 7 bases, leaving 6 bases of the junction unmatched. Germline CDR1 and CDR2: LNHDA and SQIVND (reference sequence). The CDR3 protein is CASKRAGSSYEQYF. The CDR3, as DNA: TGTGCCAGTAAAAGAGCGGGGAGCTCCTACGAGCAGTACTTC.

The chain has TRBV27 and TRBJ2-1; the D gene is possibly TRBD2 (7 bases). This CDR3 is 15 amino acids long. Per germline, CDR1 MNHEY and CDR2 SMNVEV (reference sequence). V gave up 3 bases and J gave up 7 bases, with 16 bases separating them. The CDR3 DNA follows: TGTGCCAGCAGTTTTTGGGGGGGGGCTGGAAATGAGCAGTTCTTC. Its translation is CASSFWGGAGNEQFF.

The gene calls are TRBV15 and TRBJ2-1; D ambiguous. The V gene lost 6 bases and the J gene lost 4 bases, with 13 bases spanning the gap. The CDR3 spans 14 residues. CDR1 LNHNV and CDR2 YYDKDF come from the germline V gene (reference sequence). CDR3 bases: TGTGCCACCAGTCCCGTTGGGGAATACAATGAGCAGTTCTTC. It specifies CATSPVGEYNEQFF.

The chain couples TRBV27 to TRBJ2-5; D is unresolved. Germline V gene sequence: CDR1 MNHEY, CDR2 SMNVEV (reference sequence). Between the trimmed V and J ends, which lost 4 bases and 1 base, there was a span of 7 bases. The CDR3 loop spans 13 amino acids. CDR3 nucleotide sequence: TGTGCCAGCAGTTACTGGGGCCAAGAGACCCAGTACTTC. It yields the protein CASSYWGQETQYF.

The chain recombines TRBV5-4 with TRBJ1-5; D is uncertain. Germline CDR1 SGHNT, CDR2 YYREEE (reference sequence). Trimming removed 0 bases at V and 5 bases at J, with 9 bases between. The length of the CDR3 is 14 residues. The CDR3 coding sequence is TGTGCCAGCAGCTTGGATATGATGGATCAGCCCCAGCATTTT. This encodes CASSLDMMDQPQHF. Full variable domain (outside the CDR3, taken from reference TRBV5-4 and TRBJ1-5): ETGVTQSPTHLIKTRGQQVTLRCSSQSGHNTVSWYQQALGQGPQFIFQYYREEENGRGNFPPRFSGLQFPNYSSELNVNALELDDSALYLCASSLDMMDQPQHFGDGTRLSIL.

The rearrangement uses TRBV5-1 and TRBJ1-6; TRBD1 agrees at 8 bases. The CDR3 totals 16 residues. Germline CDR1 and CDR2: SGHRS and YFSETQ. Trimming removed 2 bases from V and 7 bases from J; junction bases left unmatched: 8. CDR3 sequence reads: CASSLTVTGGNSPLHF. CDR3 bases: TGCGCCAGCAGCTTAACAGTAACAGGGGGAAATTCACCCCTCCACTTT.

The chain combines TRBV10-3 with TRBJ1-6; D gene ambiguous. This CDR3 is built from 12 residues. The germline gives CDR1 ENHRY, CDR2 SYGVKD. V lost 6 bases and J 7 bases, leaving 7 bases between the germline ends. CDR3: CAIRPANSPLHF. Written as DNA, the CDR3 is TGTGCCATCAGGCCCGCCAATTCACCCCTCCACTTT.

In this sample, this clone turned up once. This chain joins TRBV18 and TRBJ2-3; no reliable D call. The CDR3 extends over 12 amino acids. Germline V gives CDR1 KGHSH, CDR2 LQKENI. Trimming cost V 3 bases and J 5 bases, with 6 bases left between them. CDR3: CASSPYGDTQYF. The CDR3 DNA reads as TGTGCCAGCTCACCGTATGGAGATACGCAGTATTTT.

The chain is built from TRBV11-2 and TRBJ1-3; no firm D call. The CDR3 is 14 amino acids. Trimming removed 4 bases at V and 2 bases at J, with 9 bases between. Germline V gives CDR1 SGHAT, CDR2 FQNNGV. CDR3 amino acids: CASSWRTAGNTIYF. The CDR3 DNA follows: TGTGCCAGCAGCTGGCGGACTGCTGGAAACACCATATATTTT.

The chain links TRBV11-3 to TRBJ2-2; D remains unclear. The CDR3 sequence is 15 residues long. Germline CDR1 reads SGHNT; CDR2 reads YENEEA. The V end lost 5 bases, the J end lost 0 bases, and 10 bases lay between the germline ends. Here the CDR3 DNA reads TGTGCCAGCAGCGCGAACTACTCGAACACCGGGGAGCTGTTTTTT. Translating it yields CASSANYSNTGELFF.

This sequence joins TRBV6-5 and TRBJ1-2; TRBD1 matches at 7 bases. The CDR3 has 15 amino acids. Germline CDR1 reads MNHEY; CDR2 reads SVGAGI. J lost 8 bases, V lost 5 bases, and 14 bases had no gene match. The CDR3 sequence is CASSTLTGPARGYTF. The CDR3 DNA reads TGTGCCAGCAGTACGTTGACAGGGCCAGCACGGGGCTACACCTTC.

CDR3 in amino acids: CASRVGGPGYTF. The CDR3, as DNA: TGTGCCAGCAGGGTGGGGGGGCCTGGCTACACCTTC. The chain recombines TRBV6-1 with TRBJ1-2, with D perhaps matching TRBD1 (6 bases). The CDR3 has 12 amino acids. CDR1 and CDR2 (germline): MNHNS, SASEGT. The V gene lost 6 bases and the J gene lost 7 bases, with 12 bases spanning the gap.

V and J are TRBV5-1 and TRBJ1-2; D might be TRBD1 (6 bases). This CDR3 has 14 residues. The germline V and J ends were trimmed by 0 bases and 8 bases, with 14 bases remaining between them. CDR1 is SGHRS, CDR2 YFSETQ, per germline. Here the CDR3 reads CASSLVTQGGGYTF. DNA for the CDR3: TGCGCCAGCAGCTTGGTTACACAGGGCGGAGGCTACACCTTC.